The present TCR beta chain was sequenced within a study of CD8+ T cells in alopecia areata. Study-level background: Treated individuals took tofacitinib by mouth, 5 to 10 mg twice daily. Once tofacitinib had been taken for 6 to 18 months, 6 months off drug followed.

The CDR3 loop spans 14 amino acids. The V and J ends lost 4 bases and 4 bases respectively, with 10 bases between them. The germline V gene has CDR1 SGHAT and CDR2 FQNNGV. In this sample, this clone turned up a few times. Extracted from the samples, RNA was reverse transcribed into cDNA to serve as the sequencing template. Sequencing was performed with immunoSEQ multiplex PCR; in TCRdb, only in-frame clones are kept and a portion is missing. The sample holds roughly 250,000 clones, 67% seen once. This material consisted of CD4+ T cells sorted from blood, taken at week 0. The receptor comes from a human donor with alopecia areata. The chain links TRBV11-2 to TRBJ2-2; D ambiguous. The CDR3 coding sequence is TGTGCCAGCAGCTCCCCTCGTGGCACCGGGGAGCTGTTTTTT. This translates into CASSSPRGTGELFF.